The source of this T cell receptor beta chain is a study of CD8 T cells in ankylosing spondylitis. The CDR3 has 11 amino acids. Trimming left V 5 bases short and J 4 bases short, with 8 bases between. Germline CDR1 SQVTM, CDR2 ANQGSEA. TCRdb processed the 5' RACE reads anew with MiXCR; each CDR3 protein has one entry. Of under 250,000 distinct CDR3 sequences listed, roughly 24% are singletons. General observations from the study: Some of the motif variants had earlier been found in reactive arthritis patients' fluid and blood. In peripheral blood, disease-linked CD8+ clones occurred at relatively low frequencies. The study identified a TCR beta motif of roughly eight highly homologous variants that appeared characteristic of ankylosing spondylitis blood.

As for this clonotype: Its cognate antigen is unknown.

Sequenced: blood, either unsorted or a sorted T cell fraction (not recorded which). This TCR derives from a male donor with ankylosing spondylitis or in good health (not recorded which). The J gene is TRBJ2-5, the V gene TRBV29-1; no reliable D call. DNA of the CDR3: TGCAGCGTTTACTGGGGAGAGACCCAGTACTTC. The encoded protein is CSVYWGETQYF.